A selection of T cell receptor beta chains follows, all from one sample in a study of T cells in Graves' hyperthyroidism and ophthalmopathy. A single record per CDR3 protein comes from TCRdb applying MiXCR to the multiplex PCR reads. The sample has over 300,000 distinct CDR3 sequences, 14% seen once. What was sequenced was blood. These receptors were taken from a woman aged 60-70 years with Graves' hyperthyroidism. Each CDR3 is given with its conserved first and last residue. Fields, in order: CDR3 protein, CDR3 DNA, D gene, clone size, J gene, V gene. A D gene is named only where the DNA matches it firmly. Some rows mark clone size as missing; the rest say once, few, many or name a class of expanded clone.

CASSQDPPGTQYF TGCGCCAGCAGCCAAGACCCACCCGGGACCCAGTACTTC NA many TRBJ2-5 TRBV4-1
CASRAGQNYNSPLHF TGCGCCAGCCGGGCGGGACAGAACTATAATTCACCCCTCCACTTT TRBD1 NA TRBJ1-6 TRBV5-1
CASSPDPQAEAFF TGTGCCAGCTCACCGGACCCCCAGGCTGAAGCTTTCTTT NA many TRBJ1-1 TRBV18
CASSERGSWTQYF TGTGCCAGCAGTGAAAGGGGGAGTTGGACCCAGTACTTC NA many TRBJ2-5 TRBV2
CASSVLGGETSFGGYTF TGTGCCAGCAGCGTTCTTGGTGGGGAGACCTCCTTCGGGGGCTACACCTTC NA many TRBJ1-2 TRBV28
CSAQTSGSTDTQYF TGCAGTGCCCAGACTAGCGGAAGCACAGATACGCAGTATTTT TRBD2 few TRBJ2-3 TRBV20-1
CASSLVSETEKNIQYF TGTGCCAGCAGCTTAGTGAGCGAGACAGAAAAAAACATTCAGTACTTC NA once TRBJ2-4 TRBV11-2
CASSRRDSSSYNEQFF TGTGCCAGCAGCCGCCGGGACTCCAGCTCCTACAATGAGCAGTTCTTC NA many TRBJ2-1 TRBV3-1
CASRKGWGELFF TGTGCCAGCAGAAAGGGATGGGGGGAGCTGTTTTTT NA NA TRBJ2-2 TRBV28
CASSQDLSSGYGHTF TGCGCCAGCAGCCAAGATCTATCCTCAGGATATGGCCACACCTTC NA NA TRBJ1-2 TRBV4-1
CAGGGTRTGAHEQFF TGTGCCGGGGGGGGAACTCGGACGGGGGCCCATGAGCAGTTCTTC NA NA TRBJ2-1 TRBV19
CASSLRGREQFF TGTGCCAGCAGCTTACGGGGTCGGGAGCAGTTCTTC NA many TRBJ2-1 TRBV11-3
CSAREITDTQYF TGCAGCGCACGCGAGATTACAGATACGCAGTATTTT NA few TRBJ2-3 TRBV29-1
CASSQGIGSDYGYTF TGTGCCAGCAGCCAAGGGATCGGAAGTGACTATGGCTACACCTTC NA many TRBJ1-2 TRBV3-1
CASSLGQSSLGGEQYF TGTGCCAGCAGCTTGGGGCAGAGTTCTTTGGGTGGTGAGCAGTACTTC NA NA TRBJ2-7 TRBV6-1
CASSLSAGLQETQYF TGCGCCAGCAGCTTGTCCGCGGGGCTACAAGAGACCCAGTACTTC NA NA TRBJ2-5 TRBV5-1
CAWSVGRRGGAFF TGTGCCTGGAGTGTAGGTCGGCGTGGTGGGGCTTTCTTT NA many TRBJ1-1 TRBV30
CASSQGRMSYEQYF TGCGCCAGCAGCCAAGGGCGGATGTCCTACGAGCAGTACTTC NA many TRBJ2-7 TRBV4-1
CASSEGGGGYETQYF TGTGCCAGCAGTGAAGGGGGCGGGGGCTATGAGACCCAGTACTTC NA many TRBJ2-5 TRBV6-1
CARLQAGGSTDTQYF TGTGCTCGGCTCCAAGCGGGAGGCAGCACAGATACGCAGTATTTT TRBD2 many TRBJ2-3 TRBV11-2
CASSDRTGRLYEQYF TGTGCCAGCAGCGATAGGACAGGCCGTCTCTACGAGCAGTACTTC TRBD1 many TRBJ2-7 TRBV12-3/TRBV12-4
CAISATSGNNEQFF TGTGCCATCAGTGCGACTAGCGGGAACAATGAGCAGTTCTTC TRBD2 NA TRBJ2-1 TRBV10-3
CASSYGRTATYEQYF TGTGCCAGCAGTTACGGGCGGACGGCCACCTACGAGCAGTACTTC NA many TRBJ2-7 TRBV6-9
CASRDGGSGANVLTF TGTGCCAGCAGGGATGGGGGCTCTGGGGCCAACGTCCTGACTTTC NA many TRBJ2-6 TRBV6-1
CASSQRGPTYNEQFF TGTGCCAGCAGCCAAAGGGGTCCCACCTACAATGAGCAGTTCTTC NA many TRBJ2-1 TRBV11-3
CASSGGQNQPQHF TGCGCCAGCAGCGGGGGACAGAATCAGCCCCAGCATTTT TRBD1 many TRBJ1-5 TRBV5-1
CASSLSGSLDEQYF TGCGCCAGCAGCTTGTCGGGTTCGCTCGACGAGCAGTACTTC NA many TRBJ2-7 TRBV5-1
CATSDTGTTRGYTF TGTGCCACCAGTGACACCGGGACAACACGTGGCTACACCTTC NA NA TRBJ1-2 TRBV24-1
CASSPPNVLPNYGYTF TGTGCCAGCTCACCACCGAATGTACTTCCTAACTATGGCTACACCTTC NA many TRBJ1-2 TRBV18
CASSYGARGAQYF TGTGCCAGCAGTTACGGTGCAAGGGGCGCGCAGTATTTT NA few TRBJ2-3 TRBV6-2/TRBV6-3
CASSLGTSGINSINEQFF TGTGCCAGCAGTTTAGGGACTAGCGGGATCAACTCCATCAATGAGCAGTTCTTC TRBD2 NA TRBJ2-1 TRBV27
CASSNDRGILPQHF TGTGCCAGCAGTAACGACAGGGGCATCTTGCCCCAGCATTTT TRBD1 NA TRBJ1-5 TRBV6-5
CAISNGQASYEQYF TGTGCCATCAGTAATGGACAGGCATCCTACGAGCAGTACTTC TRBD1 few TRBJ2-7 TRBV10-3
CASSPLRDTQYF TGTGCCAGCAGCCCACTCCGAGATACGCAGTATTTT NA many TRBJ2-3 TRBV7-2
CATSDKVAGGHEQFF TGTGCCACCAGTGATAAGGTAGCGGGAGGGCATGAGCAGTTCTTC TRBD2 NA TRBJ2-1 TRBV24-1
CASRTSGQETQYF TGTGCCAGCAGGACTAGCGGCCAAGAGACCCAGTACTTC TRBD2 many TRBJ2-5 TRBV2
CASSLGGSGGANVLTF TGTGCCAGCAGTTTAGGCGGGTCTGGAGGGGCCAACGTCCTGACTTTC NA many TRBJ2-6 TRBV12-3/TRBV12-4
CASSPAPGAYEQYF TGTGCCAGCAGTCCCGCCCCAGGGGCCTACGAGCAGTACTTC NA many TRBJ2-7 TRBV7-3
CASSFGGIYNEQFF TGCGCCAGCAGCTTTGGGGGGATTTACAATGAGCAGTTCTTC NA many TRBJ2-1 TRBV5-1
CASSAYNNEQFF TGTGCCAGCAGCGCGTATAACAATGAGCAGTTCTTC NA few TRBJ2-1 TRBV9
CATSSVGRNLYEQYF TGTGCCACCTCCTCAGTGGGACGGAATTTATACGAGCAGTACTTC NA NA TRBJ2-7 TRBV19
CASSAVTGGFEKLFF TGTGCCAGCAGCGCCGTGACAGGGGGATTTGAAAAACTGTTTTTT TRBD1 NA TRBJ1-4 TRBV9
CAWSEGSSRRNEQFF TGTGCCTGGAGTGAGGGGTCATCTCGTCGCAATGAGCAGTTCTTC NA many TRBJ2-1 TRBV30
CAISESQSSGQETQYF TGTGCCATCAGTGAGTCCCAGTCCTCAGGCCAAGAGACCCAGTACTTC NA NA TRBJ2-5 TRBV10-3